The present TCR beta chain was sequenced within a study of blood T cell repertoires in COVID-19. The protocol was immunoSEQ multiplex PCR, while the TCRdb copy is restricted to in-frame clones and leaves out a portion. The repertoire includes about 140,000 clones, approximately 89% of them detected once, and around 1.7% sits in the top ten. This receptor was identified in a woman between 50 and 59 years old with acute or convalescent COVID-19. The sample was peripheral blood.

CDR3 in amino acids: CASSQDYTSGGTDTQYF. The CDR3 DNA reads TGCGCCAGCAGCCAAGACTACACTAGCGGGGGCACAGATACGCAGTATTTT. This chain links TRBV4-1 with TRBJ2-3, with 10 bases lining up with TRBD2. The CDR3 is made up of 17 amino acids. Looked up from germline, CDR1 is MGHRA and CDR2 is YSYEKL. J was trimmed by 1 base and V by 0 bases; bases with no gene match: 4.